This is a list of T cell receptor beta chains from one sample in a study of identical twins. TCRdb re-called the 5' RACE reads with MiXCR, one entry per CDR3 protein. In the table there are around 1.7 million distinct CDR3 sequences, about 31% of which are singletons. The sample comprised cord blood. The receptors were gathered from a newborn girl in good health. The CDR3 runs from the conserved cysteine through the conserved F or W. The D gene is left open where the match is weak. Rows give clone size only sometimes, using once, few, many, or a class for an expanded clone.

TRBJ2-1 | many | TRBV5-1 | . | TGCGCCAGCAGCTTGTCGTCGGGGACCTACTACAATGAGCAGTTCTTC | CASSLSSGTYYNEQFF
TRBJ1-2 | few | TRBV4-2 | . | TGTGCCAGCAGCCAAGCCCGACATAACTATGGCTACACCTTC | CASSQARHNYGYTF
TRBJ2-4 | . | TRBV3-1 | TRBD2 | TGTGCCAGCAGCCAAGGGACTAGCGGGATAGCCAAAAACATTCAGTACTTC | CASSQGTSGIAKNIQYF
TRBJ2-5 | . | TRBV20-1 | . | TGCAGTGCTAGAACACTGTACCAAGAGACCCAGTACTTC | CSARTLYQETQYF
TRBJ2-3 | few | TRBV20-1 | TRBD2 | TGCAGTGTTCCGACTAGCGGGGGGTCAGATACGCAGTATTTT | CSVPTSGGSDTQYF
TRBJ2-1 | . | TRBV7-2 | TRBD2 | TGTGCCAGCAGCTTAGCACTAGCGGGGGGGTATGAGCAGTTCTTC | CASSLALAGGYEQFF
TRBJ1-1 | few | TRBV10-3 | TRBD1 | TGTGCCATCAAGCCAGGGGGCTCGGGCACTGAAGCTTTCTTT | CAIKPGGSGTEAFF
TRBJ1-4 | . | TRBV25-1 | . | TGTGCCAGCAGTGGGCCGGATTTGACAGCCCTAACTAATGAAAAACTGTTTTTT | CASSGPDLTALTNEKLFF
TRBJ2-1 | . | TRBV3-1 | TRBD2 | TGTGCCAGCGGCCAAGCTGTCGCTAGCGGGATTGGGTACAATGAGCAGTTCTTC | CASGQAVASGIGYNEQFF
TRBJ2-5 | few | TRBV28 | . | TGTGCCACCACTAATTACCGGGAGACCCAGTACTTC | CATTNYRETQYF
TRBJ2-1 | few | TRBV4-2 | TRBD2 | TGTGCCAGCAGCCAAGTAGGGACTAGCGGGGGGTACAATGAGCAGTTCTTC | CASSQVGTSGGYNEQFF
TRBJ2-7 | . | TRBV6-6 | . | TGTGGGGGAGGGGGCGAGCAGTACTTC | CGGGGEQYF
TRBJ2-7 | . | TRBV28 | . | TGTGCCAGCAGCCGAACCGCTAGGGCCTCCTACGAGCAGTACTTC | CASSRTARASYEQYF
TRBJ2-7 | . | TRBV7-2 | . | TGTGCCAGCAGCCGGACTTACGGGGGAGGCGAGCAGTACTTC | CASSRTYGGGEQYF
TRBJ1-2 | . | TRBV10-3 | . | TGTGCCATCAGTGATACCCTGAACTATGGCTACACCTTC | CAISDTLNYGYTF
TRBJ2-3 | . | TRBV11-2 | . | TGTGCCAGCAGCTTATCCGGGCCAACTAATACGCAGTATTTT | CASSLSGPTNTQYF
TRBJ2-7 | . | TRBV15 | . | TGTGCCACCAGCAGAGATGCCGTACCCTACGAGCAGTACTTC | CATSRDAVPYEQYF
TRBJ2-1 | few | TRBV6-1 | . | TGTGCCAGCAGAGGACCATCCTACAATGAGCAGTTCTTC | CASRGPSYNEQFF
TRBJ2-3 | . | TRBV12-3/TRBV12-4 | . | TGTGCCAGCAGTTTGGGGGCTAGAGCAGATACGCAATATTTT | CASSLGARADTQYF
TRBJ2-3 | . | TRBV18 | . | TGTGCCAGCTCACCACCGCCGGACAGACTCACAGATACGCAGTATTTT | CASSPPPDRLTDTQYF
TRBJ1-1 | . | TRBV9 | . | TGTGCCAGCAGCGTAGAAGGGAGGGGGACTGAAGCTTTCTTT | CASSVEGRGTEAFF
TRBJ2-5 | few | TRBV6-1 | . | TGTGCCAGCAGTTCTCACAGGGTATTTGAAGAGACCCAGTACTTC | CASSSHRVFEETQYF
TRBJ1-6 | few | TRBV28 | TRBD1 | TGTGCCAGCAGTCCCGGACAGGCAAGAGCCCTCCACTTT | CASSPGQARALHF
TRBJ2-7 | few | TRBV29-1 | . | TGCAGCGTTGCCCTAGTTAATGTCTACGAGCAGTACTTC | CSVALVNVYEQYF